The 23 T cell receptor beta chains below all came from one sample that was sequenced in a study of cytomegalovirus exposure and HLA in healthy donors. The primer mix had 60 Vbeta and 13 Jbeta primers. Assay used: immunoSEQ multiplex PCR; TCRdb lists only in-frame clones, some missing. The table has some 150,000 clones, 70% to 80% seen once. The sample was PBMCs. Receptors originate from a female donor in good health and CMV-seronegative.

This sequence joins TRBV29-1 and TRBJ2-2, with 7 bases that match TRBD1. Per germline, CDR1 SQVTM and CDR2 ANQGSEA. This CDR3 is 16 amino acids long. Trimming cost V 6 bases and J 5 bases; bases outside gene matches: 15. The CDR3 DNA is TGCAGCGTGCCACTGCTGACAGGGCCCCATACCGGGGAGCTGTTTTTT. This encodes CSVPLLTGPHTGELFF.

In its sample, this clone was seen once. This chain uses TRBV19 with TRBJ2-1; 7 bases are a match to TRBD2. J lost 8 bases, V lost 4 bases, and 8 bases had no gene match. This CDR3 is built from 14 residues. The germline CDR1 and CDR2 sequences are LNHDA and SQIVND (reference sequence). Here the CDR3 DNA reads TGTGCCAGTAGTACCTCCCGCGGACTAGATGAGCAGTTCTTC. This encodes CASSTSRGLDEQFF.

The V gene is TRBV4-1, the J gene TRBJ2-7; 7 nucleotides align to TRBD1. The V gene end was trimmed by 0 bases and the J gene end by 2 bases; junction bases not matched to a gene: 13. This CDR3 has 18 residues. CDR1 is MGHRA and CDR2 is YSYEKL in the germline V gene. The CDR3 loop is CASSQDISVGTATYEQYF. In DNA form, the CDR3 reads TGCGCCAGCAGCCAAGATATTTCCGTCGGGACAGCCACCTACGAGCAGTACTTC.

The chain links TRBV10-3 to TRBJ2-7, with TRBD1 as a possible D gene (6 bases). The V gene's germline CDR1 is ENHRY and CDR2 SYGVKD. Trimming cost V 2 bases and J 2 bases, with 13 bases left between them. This CDR3 is built from 15 residues. This CDR3 reads CAISEGRGYPYEQYF. The CDR3 DNA follows: TGTGCCATCAGTGAGGGCAGGGGATATCCCTACGAGCAGTACTTC.

The chain combines TRBV2 with TRBJ1-4; 7 bases line up with TRBD1. V shed 5 bases, J shed 0 bases, and the junction held 6 bases outside the gene matches. This CDR3 contains 16 residues. CDR1 and CDR2 (germline): SNHLY, FYNNEI. The CDR3 coding sequence is TGTGCCAGCAGTAGAGGGGGCACTGCAACTAATGAAAAACTGTTTTTT. Its protein is CASSRGGTATNEKLFF.

The genes are TRBV21-1 and TRBJ2-5; no DNA check was done on the table's D call, TRBD2. Judging by the DNA end, TRBJ2-7 fits better; the J call may be wrong. TRBV21-1 has pseudogene status. The CDR3 totals 12 residues. Here the CDR3 DNA reads TGTGCCAGCCGAAAAGGGAGCTACGAGCAGTACTTC. It is translated as CASRKGSYEQYF.

This clone is a singleton in its sample. The chain is built from TRBV7-2 and TRBJ1-3; D is ambiguous. Germline V gene data show CDR1 as SGHTA and CDR2 as FQGNSA. With 3 bases removed from V and 4 bases from J, the gap between germline ends came to 13 bases. CDR3 size: 15 residues. In DNA, the CDR3 is TGTGCCAGCAGCTTGTTTGGCGGCATGGGAAACACCATATATTTT. This gives the protein CASSLFGGMGNTIYF. Drawing the rest from reference TRBV7-2 and TRBJ1-3, the complete variable domain is GAGVSQSPSNKVTEKGKDVELRCDPISGHTALYWYRQSLGQGLEFLIYFQGNSAPDKSGLPSDRFSAERTGGSVSTLTIQRTQQEDSAVYLCASSLFGGMGNTIYFGEGSWLTVV.

The chain joins TRBV5-1 to TRBJ1-3; D not resolved. Trimming took off 3 bases at V and 3 bases at J, with 19 bases between the two ends. The CDR3 is made up of 17 amino acids. Germline lookup yields CDR1 SGHRS and CDR2 YFSETQ. The CDR3, as DNA: TGCGCCAGCAGCTCCCGCGGTGCTTCGCTCCTTGGAAACACCATATATTTT. This codes for CASSSRGASLLGNTIYF.

The chain couples TRBV19 to TRBJ1-3; unclear D gene. The CDR3 contains 16 residues. The germline V gene encodes CDR1 LNHDA and CDR2 SQIVND (reference sequence). Trimming stripped 5 bases from V and 2 bases from J, with 16 bases between. CDR3 in amino acids: CASSGFVTPTGNTIYF. CDR3 nucleotides: TGTGCCAGTAGTGGGTTCGTGACACCCACTGGAAACACCATATATTTT.

A word on this clone: The junction shows a germline mismatch at one end, possibly a read error. V and J are TRBV5-1 and TRBJ2-6, with D possibly being TRBD1 (5 bases). The germline gives CDR1 SGHRS, CDR2 YFSETQ. This CDR3 region has 15 residues. CDR3 sequence reads: CASSRDGSGANGLTF. In nucleotides, the CDR3 is TGCGCCAGCAGCCGCGACGGCTCTGGGGCCAACGGCCTGACTTTC.

This clone has a handful of counts. The chain joins TRBV25-1 to TRBJ1-4; a possible D gene is TRBD1 (5 bases). Trimming pared 1 base from V and 6 bases from J, leaving 15 bases between. The CDR3 sequence is 16 residues long. Germline V lookup: CDR1 MGHDK, CDR2 SYGVNS. For the CDR3, the DNA is TGTGCCAGCAGTGAATGGAGTACCAGGGATCATGAAAAACTGTTTTTT. Its translation: CASSEWSTRDHEKLFF. The full variable domain, rest sourced from reference TRBV25-1 and TRBJ1-4, is EADIYQTPRYLVIGTGKKITLECSQTMGHDKMYWYQQDPGMELHLIHYSYGVNSTEKGDLSSESTVSRIRTEHFPLTLESARPSHTSQYLCASSEWSTRDHEKLFFGSGTQLSVL.

This chain connects TRBV5-4 to TRBJ2-2, with D tentatively TRBD2 (5 bases). Germline CDR1 reads SGHNT; CDR2 reads YYREEE (reference sequence). With 7 bases removed from V and 4 bases from J, the gap between germline ends came to 17 bases. The CDR3 runs 15 residues. The CDR3 loop reads CASHLGGGPTGELFF. CDR3 in DNA: TGTGCCAGCCACCTCGGAGGCGGGCCCACCGGGGAGCTGTTTTTT.

The CDR3 loop is CASSYRTGNTGELFF. The CDR3 DNA reads as TGCGCCAGCAGCTACAGGACAGGGAACACCGGGGAGCTGTTTTTT. The chain uses TRBV4-3 and TRBJ2-2; TRBD1 matches 7 bases. V lost 5 bases and J lost 1; bases outside the gene matches: 4. Per germline, CDR1 LGHNA and CDR2 YSLEER. The CDR3 is made up of 15 amino acids.

This clone showed up just a few times. The chain joins TRBV9 to TRBJ1-5, with 7 bases matching TRBD1. CDR1 and CDR2 from the germline V gene are SGDLS and YYNGEE. Trimming took 0 bases from V and 3 from J; bases not matched to a gene: 3. This CDR3 region has 15 residues. CDR3 sequence: CASSVGGTDNQPQHF. The DNA of the CDR3 is TGTGCCAGCAGCGTAGGAGGGACAGACAATCAGCCCCAGCATTTT.

In DNA form, the CDR3 reads TGTGCCAGCACCCGGGACAGCGGTCGCGACGAGCAGTACTTC. Amino acids: CASTRDSGRDEQYF. This sequence joins TRBV6-1 and TRBJ2-7; 7 nucleotides line up with TRBD1. The CDR3 has 14 residues. Germline CDR1 and CDR2: MNHNS and SASEGT. Trimming cost V 7 bases and J 5 bases; bases outside gene matches: 11.

This clone has only a few counts. V is TRBV11-3 and J is TRBJ2-2; the D gene is possibly TRBD1 (7 bases). Germline CDR1 reads SGHNT; CDR2 reads YENEEA. This CDR3 has 13 amino acids. Trimming removed 5 bases at V and 6 bases at J, with 10 bases between. The CDR3 spells CASSPRGAGELFF. The CDR3 DNA reads as TGTGCCAGCAGCCCCAGGGGGGCCGGGGAGCTGTTTTTT.

The V gene is TRBV5-3, the J gene TRBJ2-3, with D possibly matching TRBD2 (6 bases). TRBV5-3 is flagged as an ORF with uncertain function. Trimming stripped 5 bases from V and 1 base from J, with 20 bases between. The CDR3 totals 17 residues. The CDR3 sequence is CARRLGVSGSRTDTQYF. The CDR3 bases are TGTGCCAGAAGACTTGGAGTGTCCGGGAGTCGCACAGATACGCAGTATTTT.

The chain combines TRBV7-2 with TRBJ2-1, with a possible D match to TRBD2 (6 bases). Germline V gene lookup returns CDR1 SGHTA and CDR2 FQGNSA. The CDR3 runs 14 residues. Trimming cost V 5 bases and J 7 bases, with 15 bases left between them. This chain's CDR3 is CASSPQAGLNEQFF. The CDR3 DNA reads as TGTGCCAGCAGCCCCCAAGCGGGTTTAAATGAGCAGTTCTTC.

The count of this clone is one. One end of the junction does not line up with germline, which may come from a read error. J is TRBJ2-6 and V is TRBV13; TRBD1 is a possible D gene (5 bases). CDR1 is PRHDT, CDR2 FYEKMQ, per germline (reference sequence). CDR3 length equals 17 residues. This chain's CDR3 is CASSSYAGLSGANGLTF. The CDR3 bases are TGTGCCAGCAGCTCGTATGCCGGATTATCTGGGGCCAACGGCCTGACTTTC.

The chain uses TRBV19 and TRBJ2-3; D might be TRBD2 (5 bases). The CDR3 loop spans 16 amino acids. Germline CDR1 reads LNHDA; CDR2 reads SQIVND (reference sequence). V was pared by 3 bases and J by 2 bases, with 15 bases between. The CDR3 sequence is CASSISQTRNTDTQYF. CDR3 nucleotides: TGTGCCAGTAGTATCTCCCAAACTAGGAACACAGATACGCAGTATTTT.

This chain connects TRBV10-3 to TRBJ2-7; 7 nucleotides line up with TRBD2. The CDR3 is made up of 15 amino acids. Germline lookup yields CDR1 ENHRY and CDR2 SYGVKD. V lost 0 bases, J lost 6 bases, and 8 bases stayed unmatched. The DNA of the CDR3 is TGTGCCATCAGTGAGTCGAAACTAGCGCCTTCCGAGCAGTACTTC. It yields the protein CAISESKLAPSEQYF.

The chain is built from TRBV29-1 and TRBJ1-4; TRBD1 might be the D (6 bases). Between the trimmed V and J ends, which lost 7 bases and 7 bases, there was a span of 16 bases. The CDR3 sequence is 13 residues long. Germline assignment: CDR1 SQVTM and CDR2 ANQGSEA. CDR3 sequence (DNA): TGCAGCGGAGGACAGAATCGGGGTGAAAAACTGTTTTTT. Translated: CSGGQNRGEKLFF.

This chain connects TRBV5-4 to TRBJ2-6; the D gene is possibly TRBD1 (5 bases). Germline V gives CDR1 SGHNT, CDR2 YYREEE (reference sequence). The CDR3 extends over 16 amino acids. Trimming took 0 bases from V and 7 from J, leaving 14 bases between them. The CDR3 sequence is CASSLDDITGANVLTF. In DNA form, the CDR3 reads TGTGCCAGCAGCTTGGACGACATCACAGGTGCCAACGTCCTGACTTTC.